This entry lists 21 T cell receptor beta chains sequenced from one sample in a study of graft-versus-host responses after intestinal transplantation (dated by TCRdb to about 2021). The sample's time point, from its label and the paper: cells obtained before transplantation from donor or recipient. These receptors are not linked to any known antigen. Library preparation employed the immunoSEQ multiplex PCR assay. The clones in this table, taken by TCRdb from immuneACCESS, are in-frame only. Not every clone is retained; where verified, under half of the shortfall comes from an unresolved V gene, and the cause of the rest is unknown. This sample has approximately 71,000 clones in its table, and about 89% of those were observed once. The ten largest clones capture 2% to 3% of the sample. The sequencing here drew on unstimulated CD8+ T cells sorted from spleen or lymph node cells, taken before intestinal transplant. These receptors were obtained from a human donor who received an intestinal transplant.

This rearrangement joins TRBV27 to TRBJ2-1; D might be TRBD2 (6 bases). V lost 5 bases, J lost 10 bases, and 18 bases lay in between. Germline V lookup: CDR1 MNHEY, CDR2 SMNVEV (reference sequence). The CDR3 consists of 14 residues. The CDR3, as DNA: TGTGCCAGCAGTCTGGACTACCGGCAATGGGAGCAGTTCTTC. This encodes CASSLDYRQWEQFF.

The chain carries TRBV2 and TRBJ2-7; D perhaps matches TRBD2 (5 bases). CDR3 size: 14 residues. Germline CDR1 is SNHLY and CDR2 is FYNNEI. V shed 2 bases and J shed 2 bases, with 10 bases lying between them. In DNA form, the CDR3 reads TGTGCCAGCAGTGAAACGGGAATTCCCTACGAGCAGTACTTC. Protein: CASSETGIPYEQYF.

V gene TRBV4-2 combines with J gene TRBJ2-7; TRBD2 aligns across 9 bases. The CDR3 has 16 residues. From germline, CDR1 is LGHNA and CDR2 YNFKEQ. V was clipped by 0 bases and J by 3 bases; unmatched bases: 6. For the CDR3, the DNA is TGTGCCAGCAGCCAAGAATCGGCAGCGGGGGGCTACGAGCAGTACTTC. Encoded protein: CASSQESAAGGYEQYF.

The chain combines TRBV29-1 with TRBJ1-1, with 9 bases that match TRBD1. CDR1 is SQVTM and CDR2 is ANQGSEA in the germline V gene. Trimming removed 1 base from V and 6 bases from J; junction bases left unmatched: 9. This CDR3 has 15 residues. The CDR3 DNA reads as TGCAGCGTTGAAGGAGTCAGGACAGGGGCTTCTGAAGCTTTCTTT. This gives the protein CSVEGVRTGASEAFF. Based on the CDR3 plus reference TRBV29-1 and TRBJ1-1, the full variable domain is SAVISQKPSRDICQRGTSLTIQCQVDSQVTMMFWYRQQPGQSLTLIATANQGSEATYESGFVIDKFPISRPNLTFSTLTVSNMSPEDSSIYLCSVEGVRTGASEAFFGQGTRLTVV.

The V gene is TRBV28, the J gene TRBJ2-7; 7 bases agree with TRBD2. Germline CDR1 reads MDHEN; CDR2 reads SYDVKM. The CDR3 is 13 amino acids. V lost 6 bases and J lost 3; bases outside the gene matches: 5. The CDR3 loop is CASRRTGGYEQYF. The CDR3 DNA reads as TGTGCCAGCAGACGTACGGGGGGCTACGAGCAGTACTTC.

This sequence joins TRBV19 and TRBJ2-1; D is possibly TRBD1 (7 bases). This CDR3 has 16 amino acids. The V end was cut by 1 base, the J end by 3 bases, with 13 bases between. CDR1 is LNHDA, CDR2 SQIVND, per germline (reference sequence). CDR3 sequence reads: CASSIAGGPNYNEQFF. The CDR3, as DNA: TGTGCCAGTAGTATAGCAGGGGGGCCGAACTACAATGAGCAGTTCTTC. The full variable domain, its missing parts supplied by reference TRBV19 and TRBJ2-1, is DGGITQSPKYLFRKEGQNVTLSCEQNLNHDAMYWYRQDPGQGLRLIYYSQIVNDFQKGDIAEGYSVSREKKESFPLTVTSAQKNPTAFYLCASSIAGGPNYNEQFFGPGTRLTVL.

The chain joins TRBV6-1 to TRBJ2-5; tentatively, D is TRBD2 (6 bases). Per the germline V gene, CDR1 is MNHNS and CDR2 is SASEGT. This CDR3 spans 16 amino acids. V lost 4 bases, J lost 1 base, and 16 bases lay in between. The CDR3 reads CASSVGGRDTQETQYF. CDR3 DNA: TGTGCCAGCAGTGTGGGGGGTCGCGACACCCAAGAGACCCAGTACTTC.

The chain has TRBV5-6 and TRBJ1-1; D gene ambiguous. This CDR3 is built from 13 residues. The V end was cut by 1 base, the J end by 1 base, with 5 bases between. Germline V CDR1 and CDR2: SGHDT, YYEEEE. CDR3 nucleotides: TGTGCCAGCAGCTTGATCCAGAACACTGAAGCTTTCTTT. Amino acids: CASSLIQNTEAFF.

This chain links TRBV6-5 with TRBJ2-7, with TRBD2 identical over 8 bases. The germline V gene encodes CDR1 MNHEY and CDR2 SVGAGI. The length of the CDR3 is 16 residues. V was clipped by 4 bases and J by 5 bases; unmatched bases: 13. The chain's CDR3 is CASSFTLAGHSHEQYF. For the CDR3, the DNA is TGTGCCAGCAGTTTTACCCTAGCGGGTCATAGTCACGAGCAGTACTTC.

This rearrangement joins TRBV5-1 to TRBJ1-2, with D tentatively TRBD1 (5 bases). The CDR3 has 14 residues. Trimming stripped 3 bases from V and 3 bases from J, with 12 bases between. Per the germline V gene, CDR1 is SGHRS and CDR2 is YFSETQ. This CDR3 reads CASSYLTDHYGYTF. Written as DNA, the CDR3 is TGCGCCAGCAGCTACCTGACAGACCACTATGGCTACACCTTC.

This rearrangement joins TRBV27 to TRBJ2-2; the match to TRBD1 covers 8 bases. This CDR3 contains 14 residues. V was pared by 5 bases and J by 5 bases, with 4 bases of the junction left unmatched. Germline V gives CDR1 MNHEY, CDR2 SMNVEV (reference sequence). CDR3 in DNA: TGTGCCAGCAGTACCGGACAGGGAACCGGGGAGCTGTTTTTT. The encoded protein is CASSTGQGTGELFF.

The chain is built from TRBV4-1 and TRBJ2-3; D not certain. Trimming removed 0 bases at V and 4 bases at J, with 8 bases between. CDR3 length: 14 residues. Germline V gene lookup returns CDR1 MGHRA and CDR2 YSYEKL. The CDR3, as DNA: TGCGCCAGCAGCCAAGAGACAACCGCAGATACGCAGTATTTT. Its protein is CASSQETTADTQYF.

J is TRBJ1-3 and V is TRBV2, with a tentative D call TRBD1 (5 bases). The CDR3 is 15 amino acids. Trimming cost V 6 bases and J 2 bases, with 14 bases left between them. Germline V gene data show CDR1 as SNHLY and CDR2 as FYNNEI. The CDR3 loop reads CASRGPGEAGNTIYF. CDR3 DNA: TGTGCCAGCAGGGGGCCAGGAGAAGCTGGAAACACCATATATTTT.

V gene TRBV27 combines with J gene TRBJ2-3, with 7 bases identical to TRBD1. CDR1 and CDR2 (germline): MNHEY, SMNVEV (reference sequence). V lost 5 bases to trimming and J lost 1 base; unmatched junction nucleotides: 9. The CDR3 totals 16 residues. CDR3 protein: CASSPDRERGTDTQYF. The CDR3 bases are TGTGCCAGCAGTCCCGACAGGGAAAGAGGCACAGATACGCAGTATTTT.

This clone has just a few counts. This sample also contains other DNA sequences that code for the same CDR3. The chain links TRBV28 to TRBJ2-3, with 14 bases aligning to TRBD2. This CDR3 is built from 18 residues. Germline assignment: CDR1 MDHEN and CDR2 SYDVKM. V shed 5 bases and J 2 bases; nucleotides not matched to a gene: 9. CDR3 loop: CASSLRTSGGSFTDTQYF. In DNA, the CDR3 is TGTGCCAGCAGTCTGAGGACTAGCGGGGGGTCCTTCACAGATACGCAGTATTTT.

V and J are TRBV27 and TRBJ2-5; maybe TRBD1 (6 bases). The better agreement between TRBJ2-7 and the DNA end casts doubt on the J call. The length of the CDR3 is 13 residues. Germline V CDR1 and CDR2: MNHEY, SMNVEV (reference sequence). The CDR3 loop is CASSSTGRYEQYF. The CDR3 nucleotides are TGTGCCAGCAGTTCAACAGGGAGATACGAGCAGTACTTC.

Only a few counts were recorded for this clone. The gene calls are TRBV27 and TRBJ2-3, with 8 bases fitting TRBD2. The CDR3 sequence is 16 residues long. Germline trimming cut 5 bases from V and 4 bases from J; bases unmatched to any gene: 11. Germline V gene sequence: CDR1 MNHEY, CDR2 SMNVEV (reference sequence). The CDR3 loop reads CASSLRAGRGADTQYF. The CDR3 DNA sequence: TGTGCCAGCAGTCTTCGGGCGGGGCGGGGGGCAGATACGCAGTATTTT.

The chain is built from TRBV6-5 and TRBJ2-7; the match to TRBD1 covers 8 bases. The germline gives CDR1 MNHEY, CDR2 SVGAGI. V was pared by 6 bases and J by 2 bases, with 12 bases of the junction left unmatched. The CDR3 loop spans 16 amino acids. Written as DNA, the CDR3 is TGTGCCAGCAGGTACGACGGCAGGACAGGGCCCTACGAGCAGTACTTC. Residues: CASRYDGRTGPYEQYF.

The chain links TRBV5-1 to TRBJ1-1, with 9 bases fitting TRBD1. Germline CDR1 reads SGHRS; CDR2 reads YFSETQ. The CDR3 is 16 amino acids. Trimming at V came to 3 bases and at J to 1 base, leaving 7 bases not matched to a gene. The CDR3 coding sequence is TGCGCCAGCAGCTCGATGGACAGGGGCTGGAACACTGAAGCTTTCTTT. Translation gives CASSSMDRGWNTEAFF.

The chain uses TRBV5-4 and TRBJ1-2; 8 nucleotides agree with TRBD1. Germline V CDR1 and CDR2: SGHNT, YYREEE (reference sequence). The junction had 6 bases not matched to a gene; V was cut back by 2 bases and J by 6 bases. The CDR3 runs 14 residues. In nucleotides, the CDR3 is TGTGCCAGCAGCTTCCAGGACAGGGCGCATGGCTACACCTTC. Encoded protein: CASSFQDRAHGYTF.

The chain couples TRBV5-4 to TRBJ2-2; D may be TRBD2 (6 bases). V lost 6 bases to trimming and J lost 1 base, with 19 bases between them. This CDR3 region has 17 residues. The germline V gene encodes CDR1 SGHNT and CDR2 YYREEE (reference sequence). CDR3 amino acids: CASNVLSPGENTGELFF. CDR3 in DNA: TGTGCCAGCAACGTTCTTAGTCCGGGGGAGAACACCGGGGAGCTGTTTTTT. Complete variable domain (other parts from reference TRBV5-4 and TRBJ2-2): ETGVTQSPTHLIKTRGQQVTLRCSSQSGHNTVSWYQQALGQGPQFIFQYYREEENGRGNFPPRFSGLQFPNYSSELNVNALELDDSALYLCASNVLSPGENTGELFFGEGSRLTVL.